What follows are 10 T cell receptor beta chains derived from one specimen sequenced in a study of T-cell reconstitution after alpha-beta-depleted transplantation in children. TCRbeta library preparation incorporated unique molecular identifiers. TCRdb independently ran MiXCR on the PCR reads; one entry per CDR3 protein. The top ten clones hold less than 5% of a sample with over 550,000 distinct CDR3 sequences, 10% to 13% of them seen once. Sequencing was performed on PBMCs from the stem cell graft donor, taken from the stem cell graft. The receptors shown here come from a human donor who donated a stem cell graft to a child with acute myeloid leukemia.

Note on this clonotype: Just one base apart from a much larger clone, this may be a read error. The chain joins TRBV7-2 to TRBJ2-5, with 11 bases that match TRBD1. Germline assignment: CDR1 SGHTA and CDR2 FQGNSA. This CDR3 region has 15 residues. CDR3 protein: CASNLLGTGGETQYF. The DNA of the CDR3 is TGTGCCAGCAACTTACTAGGGACAGGGGGAGAGACCCAGTACTTC.

The sample holds a few counts of this clonotype. The chain carries TRBV20-1 and TRBJ2-7, with 9 bases identical to TRBD2. This CDR3 is 16 amino acids long. Germline CDR1 is DFQATT and CDR2 is SNEGSKA (reference sequence). The V segment lost 0 bases and the J segment 0 bases; nucleotides outside the gene matches: 6. The CDR3 DNA follows: TGCAGTGCTAGAGATACGAGCGGGAGGCTCTCCTACGAGCAGTACTTC. Translating it yields CSARDTSGRLSYEQYF.

This clonotype was found many times. The chain uses TRBV20-1 and TRBJ2-7; 8 bases match TRBD2. Germline loops: CDR1 DFQATT, CDR2 SNEGSKA (reference sequence). The CDR3 sequence is 13 residues long. After removal of 2 bases from V and 7 bases from J, the junction contained 7 bases not matched to a gene. The CDR3 DNA sequence: TGCAGTGCTAGAAATAGCGGGACTCCAGAGCAGTACTTC. It encodes CSARNSGTPEQYF.

The chain links TRBV6-1 to TRBJ1-1; 8 nucleotides agree with TRBD1. The trim removed 5 bases at V and 5 bases at J, leaving 10 bases unmatched. CDR1 and CDR2 (germline): MNHNS, SASEGT. The CDR3 sequence is 15 residues long. As DNA, the CDR3 is TGTGCCAGCAGTCGGACAGGGTCCCCCGTTACTGAAGCTTTCTTT. This gives the protein CASSRTGSPVTEAFF.

This clonotype appeared many times. The junction shows a germline mismatch at one end, possibly a read error. The V gene is TRBV7-7, the J gene TRBJ2-2; tentative D call: TRBD2 (8 bases). The CDR3 length is 14 residues. Germline V gene data show CDR1 as SSHAT and CDR2 as FNYEAQ (reference sequence). CDR3 sequence: CASSLAGQTGELFF. CDR3 in DNA: TGTGCTAGCAGCTTAGCGGGACAGACCGGGGAGCTGTTTTTT.

The V call is TRBV6-2 or TRBV6-3, the J call TRBJ1-1; perhaps TRBD1 as D (5 bases). V was pared by 5 bases and J by 4 bases, with 17 bases between. The V gene's germline CDR1 is MNHEY and CDR2 SVGEGT. The length of the CDR3 is 15 residues. The CDR3 is CASSRSGGWITEAFF. In DNA form, the CDR3 reads TGTGCCAGCAGTCGTTCGGGGGGTTGGATCACTGAAGCTTTCTTT.

This clonotype was observed a handful of times. The chain carries TRBV27 and TRBJ1-2; tentative D call: TRBD1 (6 bases). CDR1 is MNHEY, CDR2 SMNVEV, per germline (reference sequence). Trimming removed 0 bases at V and 3 bases at J, with 11 bases between. This CDR3 is built from 15 residues. As DNA, the CDR3 is TGTGCCAGCAGTTTATCTGCCAGGGGCGACTATGGCTACACCTTC. Its protein product is CASSLSARGDYGYTF.

There are a few counts of this clonotype. This sequence joins TRBV7-3 and TRBJ2-1; a possible D gene is TRBD2 (6 bases). V gave up 5 bases and J gave up 0 bases, with 11 bases separating them. Germline assignment: CDR1 SGHTA and CDR2 FQGTGA. CDR3 length equals 15 residues. DNA for the CDR3: TGTGCCAGCAGCCAGACTAGGGGCTCCTACAATGAGCAGTTCTTC. Translated, it gives CASSQTRGSYNEQFF.

This clonotype was seen ten or more times. The gene calls are TRBV12-3 or TRBV12-4 and TRBJ2-5; possible D gene TRBD1, 7 bases. Trimming stripped 3 bases from V and 6 bases from J, with 14 bases between. The length of the CDR3 is 14 residues. CDR3 DNA: TGTGCCAGCAGTTTTCGACAGGGAGGACAGACCCAGTACTTC. Translated: CASSFRQGGQTQYF.

This clonotype has only a few counts. The chain carries TRBV4-1 and TRBJ2-3, with D perhaps matching TRBD1 or TRBD2 (5 bases each). Germline loops: CDR1 MGHRA, CDR2 YSYEKL. This CDR3 has 16 residues. Trimming took off 0 bases at V and 6 bases at J, with 16 bases between the two ends. The CDR3 protein is CASSQDSSGGQDTQYF. The CDR3 nucleotides are TGCGCCAGCAGCCAAGATAGTAGTGGGGGTCAGGATACGCAGTATTTT.